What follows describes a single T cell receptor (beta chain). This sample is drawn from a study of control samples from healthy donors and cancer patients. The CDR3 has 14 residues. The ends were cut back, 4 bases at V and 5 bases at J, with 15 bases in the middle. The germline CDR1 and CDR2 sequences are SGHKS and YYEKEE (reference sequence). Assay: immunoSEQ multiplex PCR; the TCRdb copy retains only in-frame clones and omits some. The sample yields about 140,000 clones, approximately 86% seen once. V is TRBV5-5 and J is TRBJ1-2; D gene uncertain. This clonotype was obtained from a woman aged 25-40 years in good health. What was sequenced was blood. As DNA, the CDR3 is TGTGCCAGCAGCCGGGCCTTGAACGAGTATGGCTACACCTTC. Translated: CASSRALNEYGYTF.